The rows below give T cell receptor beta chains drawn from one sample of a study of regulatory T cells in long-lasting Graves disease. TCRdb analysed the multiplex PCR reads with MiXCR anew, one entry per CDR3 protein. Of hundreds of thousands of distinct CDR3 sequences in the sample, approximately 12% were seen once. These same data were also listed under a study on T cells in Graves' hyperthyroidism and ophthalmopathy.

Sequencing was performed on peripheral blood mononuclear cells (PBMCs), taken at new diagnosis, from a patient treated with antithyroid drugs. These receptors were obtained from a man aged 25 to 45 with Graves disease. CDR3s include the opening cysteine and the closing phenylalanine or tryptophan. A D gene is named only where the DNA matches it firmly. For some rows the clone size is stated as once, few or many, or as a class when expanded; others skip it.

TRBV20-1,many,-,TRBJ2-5,CSARARDSGGRTQYF,TGCAGTGCTAGAGCCCGGGACTCCGGTGGGCGGACCCAGTACTTC
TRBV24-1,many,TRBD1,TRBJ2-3,CATSDLRGQGRTDTQYF,TGTGCCACCAGTGATTTGCGAGGACAGGGACGGACAGATACGCAGTATTTT
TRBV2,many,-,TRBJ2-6,CASSRQSSGANVLTF,TGTGCCAGCAGCCGACAGAGCTCTGGGGCCAACGTCCTGACTTTC
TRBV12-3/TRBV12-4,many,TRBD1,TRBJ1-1,CASSTGTGVDAFF,TGTGCCAGCAGTACCGGGACAGGGGTAGACGCTTTCTTT
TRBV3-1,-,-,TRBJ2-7,CASSRGANEQYF,TGTGCCAGCAGCCGGGGGGCTAACGAGCAGTACTTC
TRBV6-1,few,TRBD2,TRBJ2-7,CASRGLAGGPYEQYF,TGTGCCAGCAGAGGACTAGCGGGAGGGCCCTACGAGCAGTACTTC
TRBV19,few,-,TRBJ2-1,CASSYPGGRRSYNEQFF,TGTGCCAGTAGCTATCCTGGGGGCCGGAGGTCCTACAATGAGCAGTTCTTC
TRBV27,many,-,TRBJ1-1,CASRVWMNTEAFF,TGTGCCAGCAGGGTCTGGATGAACACTGAAGCTTTCTTT
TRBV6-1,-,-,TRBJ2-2,CASSPLSDTGELFF,TGTGCCAGCAGTCCCCTATCCGACACCGGGGAGCTGTTTTTT
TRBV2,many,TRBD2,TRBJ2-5,CASSEGGTSGQETQYF,TGTGCCAGCAGTGAAGGCGGGACTAGCGGCCAAGAGACCCAGTACTTC
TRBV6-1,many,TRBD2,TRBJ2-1,CASSPGTSGYNEQFF,TGTGCCAGCAGCCCCGGGACTAGCGGATACAATGAGCAGTTCTTC
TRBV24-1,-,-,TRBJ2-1,CATSDLSYYYNEQFF,TGTGCCACCAGTGATTTAAGCTATTACTACAATGAGCAGTTCTTC